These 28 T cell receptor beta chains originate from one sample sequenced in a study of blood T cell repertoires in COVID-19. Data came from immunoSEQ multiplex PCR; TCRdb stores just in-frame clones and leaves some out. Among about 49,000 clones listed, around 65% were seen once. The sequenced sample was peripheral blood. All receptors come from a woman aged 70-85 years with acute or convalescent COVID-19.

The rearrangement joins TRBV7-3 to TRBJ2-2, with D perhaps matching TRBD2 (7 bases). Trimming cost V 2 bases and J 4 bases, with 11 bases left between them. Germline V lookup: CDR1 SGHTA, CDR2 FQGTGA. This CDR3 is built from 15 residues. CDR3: CASSLGGASTGELFF. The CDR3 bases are TGTGCCAGCAGCTTAGGGGGGGCGAGCACCGGGGAGCTGTTTTTT.

In nucleotides, the CDR3 is TGTGCCAGCAGTTTATTCCAGGACTATGGCTACACCTTC. It is translated as CASSLFQDYGYTF. V is TRBV28 and J is TRBJ1-2; no reliable D call. In germline, CDR1 is MDHEN, CDR2 SYDVKM. With 1 base removed from V and 3 bases from J, the gap between germline ends came to 6 bases. This CDR3 is 13 amino acids long.

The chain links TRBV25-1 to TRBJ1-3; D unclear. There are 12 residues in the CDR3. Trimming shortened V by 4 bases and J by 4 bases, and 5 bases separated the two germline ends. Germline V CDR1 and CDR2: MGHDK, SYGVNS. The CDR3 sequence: CASSVSGNTIYF. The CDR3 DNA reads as TGTGCCAGCAGTGTATCCGGAAACACCATATATTTT. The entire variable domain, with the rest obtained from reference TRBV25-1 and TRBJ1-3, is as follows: EADIYQTPRYLVIGTGKKITLECSQTMGHDKMYWYQQDPGMELHLIHYSYGVNSTEKGDLSSESTVSRIRTEHFPLTLESARPSHTSQYLCASSVSGNTIYFGEGSWLTVV.

This CDR3 is CASSREANGANVLTF. The CDR3 region has the DNA TGTGCCAGTAGCCGGGAGGCTAATGGGGCCAACGTCCTGACTTTC. V is TRBV19 and J is TRBJ2-6; 7 positions match TRBD2. This CDR3 region has 15 residues. CDR1 and CDR2 from the germline V gene are LNHDA and SQIVND (reference sequence). J gave up 3 bases and V 6 bases, and 5 bases lay outside the gene matches.

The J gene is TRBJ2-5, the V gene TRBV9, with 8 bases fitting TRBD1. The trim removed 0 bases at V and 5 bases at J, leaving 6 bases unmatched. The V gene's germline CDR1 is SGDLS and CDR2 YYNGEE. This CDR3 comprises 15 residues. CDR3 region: CASSVGRTGWETQYF. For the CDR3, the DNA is TGTGCCAGCAGCGTAGGCAGGACAGGGTGGGAGACCCAGTACTTC.

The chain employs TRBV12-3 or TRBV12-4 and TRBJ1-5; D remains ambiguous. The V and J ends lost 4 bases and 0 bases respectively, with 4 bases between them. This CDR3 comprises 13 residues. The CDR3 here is CASSSDSNQPQHF. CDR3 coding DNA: TGTGCCAGCAGTTCAGATAGCAATCAGCCCCAGCATTTT.

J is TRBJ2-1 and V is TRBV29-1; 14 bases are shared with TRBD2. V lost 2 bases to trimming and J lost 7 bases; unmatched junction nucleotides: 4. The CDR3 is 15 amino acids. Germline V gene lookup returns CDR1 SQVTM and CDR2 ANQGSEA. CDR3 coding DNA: TGCAGCGTTGAACCCGGGACTAGCGGGGGAAATGAGCAGTTCTTC. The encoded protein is CSVEPGTSGGNEQFF.

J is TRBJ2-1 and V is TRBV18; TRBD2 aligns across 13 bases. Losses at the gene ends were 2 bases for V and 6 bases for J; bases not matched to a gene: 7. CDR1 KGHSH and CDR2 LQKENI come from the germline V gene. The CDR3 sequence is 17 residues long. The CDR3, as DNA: TGTGCCAGCTCACCAGGAGGACTAGCGGGAGTTGCCAATGAGCAGTTCTTC. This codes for CASSPGGLAGVANEQFF.

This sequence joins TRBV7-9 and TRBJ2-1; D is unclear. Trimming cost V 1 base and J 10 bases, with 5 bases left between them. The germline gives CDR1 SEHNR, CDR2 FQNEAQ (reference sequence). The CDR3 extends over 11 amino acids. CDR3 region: CASSLDSEQFF. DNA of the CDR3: TGTGCCAGCAGCTTAGACTCGGAGCAGTTCTTC.

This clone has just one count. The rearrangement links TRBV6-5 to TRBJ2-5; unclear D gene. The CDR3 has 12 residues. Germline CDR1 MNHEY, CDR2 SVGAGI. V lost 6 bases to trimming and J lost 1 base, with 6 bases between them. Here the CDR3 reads CASRSVQETQYF. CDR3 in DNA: TGTGCCAGCAGATCAGTCCAAGAGACCCAGTACTTC.

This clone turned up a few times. CDR3: CASSEVQAGTEAFF. CDR3 in DNA: TGTGCCAGCAGTGAAGTGCAGGCGGGCACTGAAGCTTTCTTT. The gene calls are TRBV2 and TRBJ1-1; D remains ambiguous. With 1 base removed from V and 4 bases from J, the gap between germline ends came to 10 bases. The CDR3 length is 14 residues. From germline, CDR1 is SNHLY and CDR2 FYNNEI.

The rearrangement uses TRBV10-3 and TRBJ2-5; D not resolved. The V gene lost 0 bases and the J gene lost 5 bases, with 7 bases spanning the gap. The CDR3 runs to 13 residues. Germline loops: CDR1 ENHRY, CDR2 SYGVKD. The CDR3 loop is CAISESMRETQYF. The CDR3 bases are TGTGCCATCAGTGAGTCGATGAGGGAGACCCAGTACTTC.

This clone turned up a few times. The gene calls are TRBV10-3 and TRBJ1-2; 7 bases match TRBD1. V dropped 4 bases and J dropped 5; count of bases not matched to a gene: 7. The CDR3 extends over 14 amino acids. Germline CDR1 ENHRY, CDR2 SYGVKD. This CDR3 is CAISGWGTAYGYTF. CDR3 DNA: TGTGCCATCAGTGGGTGGGGGACAGCATATGGCTACACCTTC.

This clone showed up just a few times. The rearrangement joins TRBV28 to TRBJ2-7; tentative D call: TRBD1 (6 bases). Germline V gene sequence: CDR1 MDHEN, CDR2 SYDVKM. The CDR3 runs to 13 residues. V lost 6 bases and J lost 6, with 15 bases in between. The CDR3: CASRQQGRSEQYF. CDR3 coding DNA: TGTGCCAGCAGACAACAGGGTAGGAGCGAGCAGTACTTC. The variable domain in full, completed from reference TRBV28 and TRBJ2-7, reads DVKVTQSSRYLVKRTGEKVFLECVQDMDHENMFWYRQDPGLGLRLIYFSYDVKMKEKGDIPEGYSVSREKKERFSLILESASTNQTSMYLCASRQQGRSEQYFGPGTRLTVT.

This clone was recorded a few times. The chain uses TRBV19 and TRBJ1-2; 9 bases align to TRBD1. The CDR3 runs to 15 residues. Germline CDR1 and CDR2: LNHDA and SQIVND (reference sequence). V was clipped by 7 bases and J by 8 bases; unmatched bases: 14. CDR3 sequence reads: CASNPPGQGITGYTF. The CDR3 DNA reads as TGTGCCAGTAACCCGCCGGGACAGGGAATTACCGGCTACACCTTC.

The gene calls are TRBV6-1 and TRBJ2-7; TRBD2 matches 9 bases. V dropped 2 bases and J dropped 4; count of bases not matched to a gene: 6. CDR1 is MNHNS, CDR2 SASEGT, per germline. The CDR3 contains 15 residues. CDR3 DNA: TGTGCCAGCAGTGAAATAGCGGGAGCCGGGTACGAGCAGTACTTC. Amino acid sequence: CASSEIAGAGYEQYF.

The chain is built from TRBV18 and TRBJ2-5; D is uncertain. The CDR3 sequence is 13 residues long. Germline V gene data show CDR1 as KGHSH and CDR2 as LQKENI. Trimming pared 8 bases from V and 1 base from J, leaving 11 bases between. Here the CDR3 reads CASATSLQETQYF. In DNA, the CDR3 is TGTGCCAGCGCGACTTCGCTCCAAGAGACCCAGTACTTC.

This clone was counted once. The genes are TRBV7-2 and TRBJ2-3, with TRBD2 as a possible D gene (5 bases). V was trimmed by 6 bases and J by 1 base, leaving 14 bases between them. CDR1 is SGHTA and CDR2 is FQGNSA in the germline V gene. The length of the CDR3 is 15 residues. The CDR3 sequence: CASSYGISGTDTQYF. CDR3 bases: TGTGCCAGCAGTTACGGGATATCTGGCACAGATACGCAGTATTTT. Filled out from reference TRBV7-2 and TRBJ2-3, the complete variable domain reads GAGVSQSPSNKVTEKGKDVELRCDPISGHTALYWYRQSLGQGLEFLIYFQGNSAPDKSGLPSDRFSAERTGGSVSTLTIQRTQQEDSAVYLCASSYGISGTDTQYFGPGTRLTVL.

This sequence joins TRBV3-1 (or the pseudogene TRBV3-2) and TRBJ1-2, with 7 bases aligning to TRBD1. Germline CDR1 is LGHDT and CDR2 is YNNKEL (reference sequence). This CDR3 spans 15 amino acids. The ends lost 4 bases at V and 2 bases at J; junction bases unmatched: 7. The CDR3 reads CASSPTGTDNYGYTF. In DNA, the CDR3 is TGTGCCAGCAGCCCCACCGGGACAGACAACTATGGCTACACCTTC.

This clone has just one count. The chain's CDR3 is CASSINRGTGELFF. Written as DNA, the CDR3 is TGTGCCAGTAGTATCAACAGGGGTACCGGGGAGCTGTTTTTT. The chain links TRBV19 to TRBJ2-2; the match to TRBD1 covers 7 bases. V lost 3 bases, J lost 5 bases, and 3 bases stayed unmatched. Germline CDR1 and CDR2: LNHDA and SQIVND (reference sequence). This CDR3 is 14 amino acids long.

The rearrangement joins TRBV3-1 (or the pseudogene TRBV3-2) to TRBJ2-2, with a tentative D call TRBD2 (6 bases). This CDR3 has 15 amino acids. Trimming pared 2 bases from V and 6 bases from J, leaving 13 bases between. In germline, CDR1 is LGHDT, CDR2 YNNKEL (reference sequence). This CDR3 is CASSQRDSGAGELFF. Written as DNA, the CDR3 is TGTGCCAGCAGCCAACGGGACTCCGGGGCCGGGGAGCTGTTTTTT.

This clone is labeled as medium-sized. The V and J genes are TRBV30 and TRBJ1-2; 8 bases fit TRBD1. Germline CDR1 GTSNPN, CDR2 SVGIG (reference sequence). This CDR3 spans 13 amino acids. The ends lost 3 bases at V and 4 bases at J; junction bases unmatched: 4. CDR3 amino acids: CAWSRDRPYGYTF. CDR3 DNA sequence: TGTGCCTGGAGCCGGGACAGGCCCTATGGCTACACCTTC.

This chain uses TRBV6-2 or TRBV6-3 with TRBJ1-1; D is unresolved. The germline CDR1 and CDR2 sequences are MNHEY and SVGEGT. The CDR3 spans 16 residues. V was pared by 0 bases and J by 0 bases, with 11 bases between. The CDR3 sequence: CASSYSRARVNTEAFF. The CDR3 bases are TGTGCCAGCAGTTACTCGCGGGCCCGAGTGAACACTGAAGCTTTCTTT.

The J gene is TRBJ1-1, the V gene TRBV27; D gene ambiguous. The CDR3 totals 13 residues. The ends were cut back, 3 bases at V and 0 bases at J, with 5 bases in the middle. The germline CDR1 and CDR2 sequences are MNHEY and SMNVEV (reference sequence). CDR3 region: CASSFQMNTEAFF. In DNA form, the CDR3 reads TGTGCCAGCAGTTTTCAGATGAACACTGAAGCTTTCTTT.

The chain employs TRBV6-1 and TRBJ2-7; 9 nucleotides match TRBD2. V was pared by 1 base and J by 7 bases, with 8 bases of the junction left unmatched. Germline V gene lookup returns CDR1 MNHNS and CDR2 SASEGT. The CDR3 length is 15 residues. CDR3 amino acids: CASSEEAGGPQEQYF. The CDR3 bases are TGTGCCAGCAGTGAAGAGGCGGGGGGGCCGCAAGAGCAGTACTTC.

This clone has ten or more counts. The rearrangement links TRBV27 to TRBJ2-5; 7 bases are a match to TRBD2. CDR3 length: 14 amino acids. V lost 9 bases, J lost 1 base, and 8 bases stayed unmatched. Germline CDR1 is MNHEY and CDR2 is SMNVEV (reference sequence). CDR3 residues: CARPPSGIQETQYF. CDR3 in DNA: TGTGCCAGACCTCCAAGCGGGATCCAAGAGACCCAGTACTTC.

The CDR3 region has the DNA TGTGCCAGCTCCCCCACCCCGGGACAGGGAGCTAATGAGCAGTTCTTC. Translation: CASSPTPGQGANEQFF. The chain recombines TRBV18 with TRBJ2-1; 9 positions match TRBD1. The trim removed 6 bases at V and 7 bases at J, leaving 13 bases unmatched. This CDR3 has 16 amino acids. Looked up from germline, CDR1 is KGHSH and CDR2 is LQKENI.

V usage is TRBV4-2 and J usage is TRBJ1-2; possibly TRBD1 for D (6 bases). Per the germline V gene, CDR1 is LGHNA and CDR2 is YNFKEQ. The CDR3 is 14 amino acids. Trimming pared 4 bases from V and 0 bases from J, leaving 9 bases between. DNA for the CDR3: TGTGCCAGCAGCCGGGACACAGCTAACTATGGCTACACCTTC. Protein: CASSRDTANYGYTF.